The rows below give T cell receptor beta chains drawn from one sample of a study of OX40 agonist ivuxolimab in advanced cancers. The data were produced by immunoSEQ multiplex PCR, yet TCRdb's version contains in-frame clones alone and is incomplete. The data contain about 100,000 clones, roughly 95% of them singletons. The sample in question was CD4+ or CD8+ T cells sorted from blood, obtained in a trial of the OX40 agonist ivuxolimab. Source of these receptors: an adult with an advanced solid tumor such as melanoma, head and neck, liver or kidney cancer. The CDR3 runs from the conserved cysteine through the conserved F or W.

J gene | V gene | CDR3 protein
TRBJ2-7 | TRBV7-6 | CASSLDGRGGEQYF
TRBJ2-5 | TRBV11-2 | CASSLEQETQYF
TRBJ1-2 | TRBV27 | CASSSDSLEGYTF
TRBJ2-1 | TRBV9 | CASSVGSGRTYNEQFF
TRBJ2-7 | TRBV5-1 | CASSAGDISYEQYF
TRBJ2-7 | TRBV5-1 | CASSPYGPSTYEQYF
TRBJ2-3 | TRBV4-2 | CASSQDAIRVNRTDTQYF
TRBJ2-7 | TRBV4-1 | CASSLEGPYEQYF
TRBJ1-4 | TRBV2 | CASSDWSGMGQGVANEKLFF
TRBJ1-3 | TRBV6-6 | CASSRPVGAQNTIYF
TRBJ1-6 | TRBV28 | CASSIQVINSPLHF
TRBJ2-1 | TRBV5-8 | CASAPQFF
TRBJ2-7 | TRBV5-1 | CASSWDRSYEQYF
TRBJ2-5 | TRBV4-3 | CASSQDGGGQETQYF
TRBJ2-5 | TRBV7-9 | CASSFVGGETQYF
TRBJ2-5 | TRBV4-1 | CASSQDYRQGGETQYF
TRBJ2-1 | TRBV28 | CASSLRGRNDEQFF
TRBJ2-3 | TRBV11-1 | CASSLGAVGTDTQYF
TRBJ2-3 | TRBV29-1 | CSDYGRTDTQYF
TRBJ1-2 | TRBV27 | CASSLSGTGGSGYTF
TRBJ2-5 | TRBV7-8 | CASSAVVTGKRETQYF
TRBJ1-1 | TRBV4-1 | CASSHWGTGSTEAFF